Included here is one T cell receptor (beta chain) sequence, with context. Antigen specificity is unknown. This entry comes from a study of T cell responses to AZD1222 COVID-19 vaccine. Study background: Pooling covered second doses at about 4 or about 12 weeks. Study results and caveats: AZD1222 recipients seropositive at baseline numbered only six.

The table came from immunoSEQ multiplex PCR; TCRdb's copy has only in-frame clones and leaves some out. Among roughly 150,000 clones listed, about nine tenths were seen once. Germline assignment: CDR1 DFQATT and CDR2 SNEGSKA (reference sequence). The CDR3 runs to 13 residues. V trimming: 3 bases; J trimming: 5 bases; junction bases outside the gene matches: 5. The receptor's source is an adult in good health. Sequences were derived from peripheral blood, sampled on day 0 of AZD1222 vaccination. The chain recombines TRBV20-1 with TRBJ2-5, with TRBD2 identical over 8 bases. CDR3 nucleotide sequence: TGCAGTGCTAGTTCCAGCGGGAGTGAGACCCAGTACTTC. This encodes CSASSSGSETQYF.